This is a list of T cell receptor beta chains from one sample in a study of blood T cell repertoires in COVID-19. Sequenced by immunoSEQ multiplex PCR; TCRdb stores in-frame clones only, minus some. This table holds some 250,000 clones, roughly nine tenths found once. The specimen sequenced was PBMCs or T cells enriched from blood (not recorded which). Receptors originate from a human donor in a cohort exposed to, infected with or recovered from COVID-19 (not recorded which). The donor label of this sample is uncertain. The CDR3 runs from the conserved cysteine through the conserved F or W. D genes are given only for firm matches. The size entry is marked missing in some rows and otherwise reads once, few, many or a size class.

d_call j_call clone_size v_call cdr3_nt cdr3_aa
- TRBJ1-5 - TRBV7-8 TGTGCCAGCAGCTTAGGGGCAGGGGTGCAGCCCCAGCATTTT CASSLGAGVQPQHF
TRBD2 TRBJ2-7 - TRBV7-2 TGTGCCAGCAGCTCTACTAGCGGGGGGGCCCTGGACGAGCAGTACTTC CASSSTSGGALDEQYF
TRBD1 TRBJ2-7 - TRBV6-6 TGTGCCAGCAGTCCCGGGACAGTCCCCTACGAGCAGTACTTC CASSPGTVPYEQYF
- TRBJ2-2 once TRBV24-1 TGTGCCACCTCTAGGAATGGAGGGACCGGGGAGCTGTTTTTT CATSRNGGTGELFF
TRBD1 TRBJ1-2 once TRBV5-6 TGTGCCAGCAGCCGGGGACAGAACTATGGCTACACCTTC CASSRGQNYGYTF
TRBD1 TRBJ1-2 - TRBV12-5 TGTGCTAGTGTTTTCCACTCCCGGGACAGACACTATGGCTACACCTTC CASVFHSRDRHYGYTF
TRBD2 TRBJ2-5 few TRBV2 TGTGCCAGCACCCTAGCGGGGGGGCCTGAGGAGACCCAGTACTTC CASTLAGGPEETQYF
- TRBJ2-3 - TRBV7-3 TGTGCCAGCAGCTTAACGGTAGGAGGCACAGATACGCAGTATTTT CASSLTVGGTDTQYF
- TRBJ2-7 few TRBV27 TGTGCCAGCAGTTACGAGGGAAACTCCTACGAGCAGTACTTC CASSYEGNSYEQYF
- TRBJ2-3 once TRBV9 TGTGCCAGCGGGGGGGCCGGAGATACGCAGTATTTT CASGGAGDTQYF
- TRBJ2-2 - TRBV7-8 TGTGCCAGCAGCCGCAAGCCCGGGGAGCTGTTTTTT CASSRKPGELFF
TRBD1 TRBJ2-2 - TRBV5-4 TGTGCCAGCAGCCGGGGACAGGGGGCGAAAGGCGGGGAGCTGTTTTTT CASSRGQGAKGGELFF
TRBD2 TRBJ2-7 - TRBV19 TGTGCCAGTAGTAATCGGACTAGGGCGCAGGAGCAGTACTTC CASSNRTRAQEQYF
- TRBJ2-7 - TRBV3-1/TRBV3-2 TGTGCCAGCAGCCAAGGGACTCAATCCTACGAGCAGTACTTC CASSQGTQSYEQYF
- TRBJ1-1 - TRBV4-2 TGTGCCAGCAGCCAAGATCGCGGGGGCTCGGGGCGTGAAGCTTTCTTT CASSQDRGGSGREAFF
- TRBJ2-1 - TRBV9 TGTGCCAGCAGCGTAGGGGGCGACACACGTAACAATGAGCAGTTCTTC CASSVGGDTRNNEQFF
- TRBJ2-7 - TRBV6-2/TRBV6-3 TGTGCCAGCAGTAACCTTTTCCCTAAAGGGAGCTACGAGCAGTACTTC CASSNLFPKGSYEQYF
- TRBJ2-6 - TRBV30 TGTGCCTGGGGGGTTCAGGGGAAATGGTCTGGGGCCAACGTCCTGACTTTC CAWGVQGKWSGANVLTF
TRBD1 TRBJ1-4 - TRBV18 TGTGCCAGCTCACGCGGACAGGACGGAAATGAAAAACTGTTTTTT CASSRGQDGNEKLFF
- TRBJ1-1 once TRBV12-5 TGTGCTAGTGGTTTGGTAATCGCAGGGGAAGCTTTCTTT CASGLVIAGEAFF
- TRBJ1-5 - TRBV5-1 TGCGCCAGCAGCTTAACCGGACAAATCAATCAGCCCCAGCATTTT CASSLTGQINQPQHF
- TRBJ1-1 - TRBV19 TGTGCCAGTAGGACACAGGGTATGGTCACTGAAGCTTTCTTT CASRTQGMVTEAFF
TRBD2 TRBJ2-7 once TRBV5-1 TGCGCCAGCAGCCCGGGAGGGTCATACGAGCAGTACTTC CASSPGGSYEQYF
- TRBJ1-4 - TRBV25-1 TGTGCCAGCAGACCTACAGGGCCTAATGAAAAACTGTTTTTT CASRPTGPNEKLFF
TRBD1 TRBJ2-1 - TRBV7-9 TGTGCCACCCAAGAGCCGGGACAGGGGGCCTACAATGAGCAGTTCTTC CATQEPGQGAYNEQFF
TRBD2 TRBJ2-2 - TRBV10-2 TGCGCCAGCAGTGAGACGTCTAGCGGGGGGCTTGGCGGGGAGCTGTTTTTT CASSETSSGGLGGELFF
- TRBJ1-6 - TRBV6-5 TGTGCCAGCAAATTAGGAGACTATAATTCACCCCTCCACTTT CASKLGDYNSPLHF
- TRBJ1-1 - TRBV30 TGTGCCTGGGGTCGTGGGACACCGAACACTGAAGCTTTCTTT CAWGRGTPNTEAFF
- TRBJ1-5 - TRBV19 TGTGCCAGTAGGACCGGAGCGAGCAATCAGCCCCAGCATTTT CASRTGASNQPQHF
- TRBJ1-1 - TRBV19 TGTGCCAGTAGTAGACAGGCGGAAGTTGCGAACACTGAAGCTTTCTTT CASSRQAEVANTEAFF
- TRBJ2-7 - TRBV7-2 TGTGCCAGCAGCTTAGCGACATCCTACGAGCAGTACTTC CASSLATSYEQYF
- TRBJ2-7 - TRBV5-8 TGTGCCAGCAGCTATCCCCCCGGGTTTTTCATCCACGAGCAGTACTTC CASSYPPGFFIHEQYF
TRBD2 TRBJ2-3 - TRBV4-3 TGCGCCAGCAGCGCTGGACTAGCGTCTAGCACAGATACGCAGTATTTT CASSAGLASSTDTQYF
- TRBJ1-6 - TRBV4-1 TGCGCCAGCAGCCAACAGGCGGGCTGGAGCTCCTATAATTCACCCCTCCACTTT CASSQQAGWSSYNSPLHF
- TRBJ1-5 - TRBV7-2 TGTGCCAGCAGCCCGGACAAGAATAAGCCCCAGCATTTT CASSPDKNKPQHF
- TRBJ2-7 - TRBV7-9 TGTGCCAGCAGTGTAGACTGGGCGGCGGGGAACGAGCAGTACTTC CASSVDWAAGNEQYF
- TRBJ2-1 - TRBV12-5 TGTGCTAGTGGTTTCGGCTACAATGAGCAGTTCTTC CASGFGYNEQFF